This T cell receptor beta chain was captured in a study of T-cell reconstitution after alpha-beta-depleted transplantation in children. In this sample, this clonotype turned up a few times. Library preparation (for TCRbeta) was performed with unique molecular identifiers. TCRdb reanalysed the PCR reads using MiXCR and keeps one entry per CDR3 protein. The table includes about 270,000 distinct CDR3 sequences, approximately 9.6% detected once. The CDR3 runs to 12 residues. In germline, CDR1 is WNHNN, CDR2 SYGVQD (reference sequence). Trimming stripped 8 bases from V and 5 bases from J, with 12 bases between.

The V gene is TRBV10-1, the J gene TRBJ2-5; no definite D call. The sample consisted of PBMCs from the stem cell graft donor, taken from the stem cell graft. The TCR was taken from a human donor who donated a stem cell graft to a child with SCID. This CDR3 reads CASANSAETQYF. The CDR3 nucleotides are TGCGCCAGCGCAAATTCTGCGGAGACCCAGTACTTC.